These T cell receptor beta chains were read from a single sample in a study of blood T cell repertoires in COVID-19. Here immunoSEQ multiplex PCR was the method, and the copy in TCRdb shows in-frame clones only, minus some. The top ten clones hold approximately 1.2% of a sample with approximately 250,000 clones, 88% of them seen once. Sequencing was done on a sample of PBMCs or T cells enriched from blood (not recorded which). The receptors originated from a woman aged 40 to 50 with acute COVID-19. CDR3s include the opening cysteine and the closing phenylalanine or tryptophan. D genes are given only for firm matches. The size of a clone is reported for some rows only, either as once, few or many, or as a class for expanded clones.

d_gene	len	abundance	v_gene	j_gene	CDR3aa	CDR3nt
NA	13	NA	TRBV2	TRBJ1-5	CASAWQGPQPQHF	TGTGCCAGCGCATGGCAGGGCCCTCAGCCCCAGCATTTT
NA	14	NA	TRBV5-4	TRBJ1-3	CASSADSSGNTIYF	TGTGCCAGCAGCGCAGACAGCTCTGGAAACACCATATATTTT
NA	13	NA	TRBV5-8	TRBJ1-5	CASSLRGWQPQHF	TGTGCCAGCAGCTTGAGGGGGTGGCAGCCCCAGCATTTT
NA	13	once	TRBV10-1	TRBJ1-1	CASSEQENTEAFF	TGCGCCAGCAGTGAGCAGGAAAACACTGAAGCTTTCTTT
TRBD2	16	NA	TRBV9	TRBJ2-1	CASSVGPGLEHNEQFF	TGTGCCAGCAGCGTAGGGCCGGGACTAGAACACAATGAGCAGTTCTTC
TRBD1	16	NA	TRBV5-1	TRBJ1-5	CASSIGQGASNQPQHF	TGCGCCAGCAGCATAGGACAGGGAGCGTCCAATCAGCCCCAGCATTTT
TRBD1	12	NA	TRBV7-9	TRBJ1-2	CASSREEGAHNF	TGTGCCAGCAGCCGCGAGGAGGGGGCGCACAACTTC
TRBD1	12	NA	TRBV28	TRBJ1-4	CAATGEGEKLFF	TGTGCCGCGACAGGGGAGGGGGAAAAACTGTTTTTT
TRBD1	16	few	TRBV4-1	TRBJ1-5	CASSQPGQGANQPQHF	TGCGCCAGCAGCCAACCCGGACAGGGGGCTAATCAGCCCCAGCATTTT
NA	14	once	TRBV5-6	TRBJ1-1	CASSPFSRNTEAFF	TGTGCCAGCAGCCCCTTTTCCCGGAACACTGAAGCTTTCTTT
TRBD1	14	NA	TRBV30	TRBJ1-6	CAWSARQGNSPLHF	TGTGCCTGGAGTGCAAGACAGGGGAATTCACCCCTCCACTTT
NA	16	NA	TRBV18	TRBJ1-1	CASSPSIMKGDTEAFF	TGTGCCAGCTCACCTTCGATTATGAAAGGGGATACTGAAGCTTTCTTT
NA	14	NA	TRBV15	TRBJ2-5	CATSRDPARETQYF	TGTGCCACCAGCAGAGACCCCGCGAGGGAGACCCAGTACTTC
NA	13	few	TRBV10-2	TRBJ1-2	CASSESSGYGYTF	TGCGCCAGCAGTGAGTCGAGTGGTTATGGCTACACCTTC
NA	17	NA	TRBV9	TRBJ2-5	CASSERARNQGGETQYF	TGTGCCAGCAGCGAGCGGGCTAGGAATCAGGGCGGGGAGACCCAGTACTTC
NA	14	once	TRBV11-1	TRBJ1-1	CASSPSQGNTEAFF	TGTGCCAGCAGCCCGTCTCAGGGGAACACTGAAGCTTTCTTT
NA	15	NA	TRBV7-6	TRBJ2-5	CASSLGAGTAETQYF	TGTGCCAGCAGCTTAGGAGCTGGGACTGCAGAGACCCAGTACTTC
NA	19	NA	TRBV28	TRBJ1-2	CASSTYREASRAPGYGYTF	TGTGCCAGCAGTACCTACAGGGAAGCCTCCCGTGCCCCGGGCTATGGCTACACCTTC
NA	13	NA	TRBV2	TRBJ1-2	CASSVEGNYGYTF	TGTGCCAGCAGTGTGGAGGGAAACTATGGCTACACCTTC
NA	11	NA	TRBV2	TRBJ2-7	CASRFRYEQYF	TGTGCCAGTCGGTTTCGGTACGAGCAGTACTTC
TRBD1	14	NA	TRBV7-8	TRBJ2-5	CASSFPTGSETQYF	TGTGCCAGCAGCTTCCCGACAGGGTCTGAGACCCAGTACTTC
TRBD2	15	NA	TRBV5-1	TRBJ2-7	CASSWGGGQRYEQYF	TGCGCCAGCAGCTGGGGCGGGGGTCAGCGCTACGAGCAGTACTTC
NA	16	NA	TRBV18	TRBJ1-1	CASSPPGGHRNTEAFF	TGTGCCAGCTCACCACCGGGGGGTCATCGGAACACTGAAGCTTTCTTT
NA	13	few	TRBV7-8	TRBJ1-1	CASSRDRNTEAFF	TGTGCCAGCAGCCGTGACAGAAACACTGAAGCTTTCTTT
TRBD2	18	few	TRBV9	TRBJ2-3	CASSVSPRAGGKVDTQYF	TGTGCCAGCAGCGTATCCCCCAGAGCGGGAGGGAAGGTGGATACGCAGTATTTT
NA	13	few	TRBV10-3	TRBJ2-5	CAISGSEGETQYF	TGTGCCATCAGTGGATCGGAGGGAGAGACCCAGTACTTC
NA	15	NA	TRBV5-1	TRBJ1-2	CASSLSPAENYGYTF	TGCGCCAGCAGCTTAAGTCCGGCGGAGAACTATGGCTACACCTTC
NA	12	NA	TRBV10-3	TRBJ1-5	CAISEADSTQHF	TGTGCCATCAGTGAGGCCGACTCAACCCAGCATTTT
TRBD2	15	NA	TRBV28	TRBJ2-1	CASSSGTSGYNEQFF	TGTGCCAGCAGTTCCGGGACTAGCGGTTACAATGAGCAGTTCTTC
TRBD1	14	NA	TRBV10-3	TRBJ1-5	CAISESGGDQPQHF	TGTGCCATCAGTGAGTCAGGGGGCGATCAGCCCCAGCATTTT
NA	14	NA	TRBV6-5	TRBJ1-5	CASSLQGVNQPQHF	TGTGCCAGTTCCCTACAGGGAGTGAATCAGCCCCAGCATTTT
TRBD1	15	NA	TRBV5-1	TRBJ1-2	CASSPSGTGNYGYTF	TGCGCCAGCAGCCCATCGGGGACAGGGAACTATGGCTACACCTTC
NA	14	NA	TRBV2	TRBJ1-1	CASSGGLWNTEAFF	TGTGCCAGCAGCGGGGGACTCTGGAACACTGAAGCTTTCTTT
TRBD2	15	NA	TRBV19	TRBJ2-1	CASSSGRGSYNEQFF	TGTGCCAGTAGTAGCGGGAGAGGTAGCTACAATGAGCAGTTCTTC
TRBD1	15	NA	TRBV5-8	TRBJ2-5	CASSPRTGGQETQYF	TGTGCCAGCAGCCCTAGGACAGGGGGCCAAGAGACCCAGTACTTC
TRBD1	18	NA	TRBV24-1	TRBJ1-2	CATSTHRTGAKSNYGYTF	TGTGCCACCAGTACTCACAGGACAGGGGCCAAATCTAACTATGGCTACACCTTC
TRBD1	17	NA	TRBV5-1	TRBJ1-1	CASRPNRGVSMNTEAFF	TGCGCCAGCAGACCCAACAGGGGCGTATCGATGAACACTGAAGCTTTCTTT
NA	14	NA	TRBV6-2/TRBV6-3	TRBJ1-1	CASSLTSMNTEAFF	TGTGCCAGCAGTTTGACTTCCATGAACACTGAAGCTTTCTTT
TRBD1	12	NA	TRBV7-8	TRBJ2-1	CASSLDRGPQFF	TGTGCCAGCAGCCTGGACAGGGGCCCCCAGTTCTTC
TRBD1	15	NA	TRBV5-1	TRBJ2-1	CASIHRTGVGDEQFF	TGCGCCAGCATCCACCGGACAGGGGTCGGGGATGAGCAGTTCTTC
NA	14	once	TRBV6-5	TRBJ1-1	CASSYATKNTEAFF	TGTGCCAGCAGTTACGCGACAAAAAACACTGAAGCTTTCTTT
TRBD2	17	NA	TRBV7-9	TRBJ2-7	CASSPYPGTSNNYEQYF	TGTGCCAGCAGCCCGTATCCCGGGACTAGCAACAACTACGAGCAGTACTTC
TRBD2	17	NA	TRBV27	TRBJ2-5	CASSLYLAGEIGRNQYF	TGTGCCAGCAGTTTATATCTAGCGGGAGAAATAGGAAGAAACCAGTACTTC
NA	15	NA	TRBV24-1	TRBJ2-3	CATSDLVVAPDTQYF	TGTGCCACCAGTGATTTGGTAGTCGCACCAGATACGCAGTATTTT
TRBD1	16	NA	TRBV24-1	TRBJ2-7	CATSESGTGGIYEQYF	TGTGCCACCAGTGAGTCCGGGACAGGAGGGATCTACGAGCAGTACTTC